The T cell receptor beta chain under discussion was sequenced for a study of cytomegalovirus exposure and HLA in healthy donors (dated by TCRdb to 2017 to 2019). As for the study more broadly: According to an earlier analysis of several hundred of the donors, about 179 million T cells yielded 117 million unique TCR beta sequences and less than 300 Gb of sequence data. About 300 gigabases of sequencing data and around 87 million unique TCR sequences were included in an early release covering about 600 HLA-typed donors. Among the approximately 400 genotyped donors, around 81% belonged to the genetic ancestry cluster associated with self-reported Caucasian donors. The aim of the study was to test whether cataloging public T cell receptors could identify signatures of past pathogen exposure. The study profiled the T cell repertoires of hundreds of subjects by immunosequencing and related them to cytomegalovirus serostatus. Along with the approximately 620-subject first cohort, a separate validation cohort of 120 different subjects was used. To predict cytomegalovirus infection status, the study combined high-throughput TCR immunosequencing, statistical association of individual TCRs with disease status, and machine learning. In a later analysis, previously published TCR beta repertoires from about 640 donors were re-analyzed and high-resolution HLA genotyping was added so that TCR occurrence patterns could be studied. The later analysis used no new phenotypic data to find candidate immune exposures, relying instead on TCR beta sequences and their occurrence across donors. An earlier analysis of more than 450 of the donors used high-throughput TCR beta sequencing to judge whether each TCR beta V gene segment behaved as functional or pseudogenic. Alongside the repertoire data, information on donor age, sex, ethnicity and CMV serostatus was compiled. A later genetic analysis took genome-wide SNP genotypes for about 65% of the 666 donors and used that subset as a discovery cohort. Every discovery cohort repertoire had been produced on one sequencing platform. Class I and class II HLA loci were covered by the typing at four-digit resolution. Typing coverage varied by locus: about 620-630 donors for A, B, C, DRB1 and DQB1; 522 for DQA1; 606 for DPA1; about 450 for DPB1. Several DR-DQ haplotypes were handled as single units for association and clustering because linkage in the cohort was strong. Across 300 to 400 genotyped donors of the cohort, an average of approximately 220,000 unique TCR beta nucleotide sequences per donor were sequenced, and approximately 17% of those sequences were non-productive.

Including cysteine and phenylalanine, the CDR3 has 14 amino acids. The kept DNA is CDR3 alone, 42 bases in frame from the first base. The germline V gene sets CDR1 to SGHVS and CDR2 to FQNEAQ. V drops 7 bases and J drops 5 bases, leaving 18 bases in between. Here is what the overall study found, with its caveats: In the study, around 150 TCR beta chains were listed as associated with cytomegalovirus. The classifier was reported to diagnose cytomegalovirus status with high specificity and sensitivity in both the original and validation cohorts. Sequencing depth was assumed to be roughly uniform across donors in the presence/absence analyses, though that assumption may not hold. The earlier analysis of some 540 of the donors excluded 15 to 20 rarely observed V segments, including chromosome 9 orphons, because counts were too low. Only TCR beta chains were sequenced in this cohort, and the absence of alpha or paired-chain data limited detectable features. In vitro tests confirmed that a few of the cytomegalovirus-associated TCR beta chains recognize cytomegalovirus antigens. Some IMGT-functional V segments, including TRBV6-2 and TRBV6-3, could not be distinguished by the 87-base-pair reads and were therefore excluded. Several of the top co-occurrence clusters appeared to be linked to parvovirus B19, influenza, CMV and Epstein-Barr virus, according to a later analysis. Because HLA typing was missing for some donors at each locus, association tests included only the typed subset. In an earlier analysis of 587 of the donors, most TCR beta V segments were observed in productive rearrangements about 90% or about 30% of the time, broadly matching IMGT annotations. Linkage disequilibrium might explain the correlated functional status among segregating V segments, but an unknown experimental factor could not be ruled out. A further reported finding was that TCR beta sequences accurately predicted the HLA-A and HLA-B alleles for most subjects in the first cohort. In a later analysis, the rate of TCR association differed among HLA loci, with DRB1 alleles having the most associated TCRs and HLA-C alleles having the fewest. When HLA alleles, especially DR and DQ, strongly co-occurred, attributing TCR associations to individual alleles was difficult. At a false discovery rate of 0.05, a later analysis linked around 17,000 TCR beta sequences to specific HLA alleles. Most CMV-associated TCR beta chains appeared to be HLA-restricted in a later analysis, and the HLA associations seemed to be driven largely by CMV exposure. Across donors, most TCR sequences were observed very rarely, whereas some public TCRs were present in many individuals. In a later analysis, HLA-associated TCR beta chains showed more clonal expansion and lower generation probabilities than non-associated chains that were equally common. The sequencing pipeline was judged likely to have produced a cluster of highly shared sequence variants as a technical artifact. The authors suggested that the approach could potentially be generalized to other disease states and immunological phenotypes. CMV serostatus was the only immune exposure information available for the cohort. In a later genetic analysis, fewer N-insertions in productive TCRs were reported among donors in an Asian-associated ancestry cluster than the roughly 700-donor mean. V-gene and J-gene trimming of TCR beta chains was associated with a missense DCLRE1C variant in a later genetic analysis, and the association was replicated in an independent cohort.

The cohort comprised fewer than 700 healthy bone marrow donors. At the time of sampling, every cohort member was nominally healthy, though immune exposures that went unrecorded were likely present. The donor was CMV seropositive and was included in the group of 300 or so seropositive cohort members. Each donor provided a peripheral blood sample, and peripheral blood mononuclear cells were used for TCR beta sequencing. The Qiagen DNeasy Blood Extraction Kit was used to extract genomic DNA from the blood cell samples. Library preparation employed the immunoSEQ multiplex PCR assay. For the multiplex PCR, a mixture combining 60 forward primers for TCR Vbeta segments and 13 reverse primers for TCR Jbeta segments was used. The CDR3 region of rearranged TCR beta genes was amplified from genomic DNA by a multiplex PCR assay. The amplified TCR beta libraries were sequenced on the Illumina HiSeq System as 87-base-pair reads. The study's processing was this. Across the 600 to 700 repertoires, a later analysis counted some 81 million unique TCR beta chains, about 10 million of which were shared by at least two donors. Raw reads were error-corrected and collapsed into unique sequences by a nearest-neighbor algorithm in which closely related sequences were merged to remove PCR and sequencing errors. V, D and J gene segments were assigned by aligning CDR3 sequences to IMGT reference sequences. Each retained sequence needed at least a six-nucleotide match to both a V gene segment and a J gene segment. Rearrangements were classified as productive when the CDR3 lacked stop codons and remained in frame with V and J, and all other rearrangements were classified as non-productive. Following IMGT convention, CDR3 was defined as the stretch from the second conserved V-encoded cysteine to the conserved J-encoded phenylalanine. The earlier analysis of about 590 of the donors excluded sequences that lacked an unambiguous match to a single V gene segment. In an earlier analysis of more than 500 of the donors, a V segment was called functional when productive rearrangements were above 56.7%, and segregating when the standard deviation between donors exceeded 5%. A statistical classification framework was developed to diagnose cytomegalovirus status using the catalog of TCR beta chain sequences. In a later analysis, V and J genes were assigned by comparing TCR nucleotide sequences against IMGT/GENE-DB human TR gene sequences. In a later analysis, CDR3 sequences and most-parsimonious VDJ recombination scenarios were assigned using the TCRdist pipeline. A later analysis defined each TCR beta chain by its CDR3 amino acid sequence plus V-gene family, and excluded reads lacking a unique V-gene family. As a way to deal with suspected cross-contamination and a sequencing artifact, a later analysis dropped roughly 600 nucleotide sequences that were highly shared and had low generation probability. For each public chain, a later analysis derived a clonal expansion index from normalized ranks of inferred template counts within each repertoire. A later analysis computed generation probabilities with a VDJ recombination model fitted to out-of-frame rearrangements, and checked the results against IGoR. In a later analysis, TCR-TCR, TCR-HLA and TCR-CMV co-occurrence was scored with hypergeometric tests, and a repertoire-size bias correction was applied to TCR pairs. To estimate false discovery rates, a later analysis permuted the HLA or CMV assignments 20 times. In a later analysis, co-occurring TCRs were grouped using DBSCAN, and TCRdist sequence similarity was added for clustering within HLA-allele-positive subsets. Co-occurrence clustering excluded repertoires with fewer than 30,000 or more than 120,000 public chains, plus five with anomalous nucleotide sharing. As stored in TCRdb, this immuneACCESS dataset retains in-frame rearrangements with V and J assigned. A fraction of the clones does not appear; measured against another copy, unresolved V genes explain less than half of the discrepancy, and the remainder lacks a known reason. That table supplies the V and J calls and clone size; D and trimming were determined from the DNA. For this sample there are 70,000 to 95,000 clones; around 79% appear just once. The top ten hold roughly 14% of the sample.

Worth noting for this clone: The antigen it recognizes is unknown. No much larger clone exists at a distance of one base, and base qualities are not known.

Sequencing was done on a sample of PBMCs. The clonotype was recovered from a woman aged 40 to 50 in good health and CMV-seropositive. The rearrangement joined TRBV7-8 to TRBJ2-7, with the identity of the D gene unclear. In nucleotide form, the sequence is TGTGCCAGCACTCCTTCCCCCTATGCCAACGAGCAGTACTTC. Translated, this gives CASTPSPYANEQYF.